The TCR beta chain under discussion was sequenced for a study of blood T cell repertoires in COVID-19. Study information: Whether acute or convalescent, the COVID-19 samples came from the United States, Italy and Spain. The cDNA or gDNA used as material had been derived from T cells, B-cell-depleted T cells, or PBMCs.

The CDR3 loop spans 14 amino acids. V gave up 4 bases and J gave up 3 bases, with 12 bases separating them. Germline V gives CDR1 ENHRY, CDR2 SYGVKD. Patients in Seattle were enrolled during active infection, then followed longitudinally. As originally analysed: Counts of nucleated cells, estimated from reference gene primer amplification, were obtained. Profiled with immunoSEQ multiplex PCR; TCRdb holds only in-frame clones, not every one. V and J calls and clone size are as listed in that table; D and trimming were resolved from the DNA. The top ten clones hold around 4.8% of a sample with about 170,000 clones, roughly 90% of them seen once.

Sample: peripheral blood. The receptor comes from a man aged 18-30 years with COVID-19, enrolled during active disease. The rearrangement uses TRBV10-3 and TRBJ1-1, with D possibly TRBD1 on 6 matching bases. CDR3 region: CAISANQGYTEAFF. As DNA, the CDR3 is TGTGCCATCAGTGCTAATCAGGGGTACACTGAAGCTTTCTTT.